The T cell receptor (beta chain) described here comes from a study of T cells in Graves' hyperthyroidism and ophthalmopathy. General study findings and limits: From stable hyperthyroidism, ophthalmopathy was separated by a 13 V-J model.

This CDR3 comprises 13 residues. Germline V gene sequence: CDR1 SGHTA, CDR2 FQGNSA. As regards this clonotype: Its antigen is as yet unknown.

The investigators amplified TCR beta CDR3 regions from RNA transcripts. During a first-round RT-PCR of the TCR CDR3, the HTBI primer set was used. MiXCR was run by TCRdb on the multiplex PCR reads, yielding one entry per CDR3 protein. This sample yields roughly 520,000 distinct CDR3 sequences, of which around a quarter are seen a single time; roughly 10% belongs to the top ten. Patients were excluded because of uncontrolled infection, other autoimmune disease, pregnancy or lactation. The diagnostic basis comprised clinical symptoms, serum thyroxine and TRAb, thyroid ultrasound and orbital computed tomography.

The chain employs TRBV7-2 and TRBJ2-2; 7 positions match TRBD2. The sequence was collected from a woman under 40 with Graves' ophthalmopathy. Material for sequencing was blood. CDR3 loop: CAVRRESVGELFF. CDR3 coding DNA: TGTGCGGTGCGGCGGGAGTCTGTCGGGGAGCTGTTTTTT.